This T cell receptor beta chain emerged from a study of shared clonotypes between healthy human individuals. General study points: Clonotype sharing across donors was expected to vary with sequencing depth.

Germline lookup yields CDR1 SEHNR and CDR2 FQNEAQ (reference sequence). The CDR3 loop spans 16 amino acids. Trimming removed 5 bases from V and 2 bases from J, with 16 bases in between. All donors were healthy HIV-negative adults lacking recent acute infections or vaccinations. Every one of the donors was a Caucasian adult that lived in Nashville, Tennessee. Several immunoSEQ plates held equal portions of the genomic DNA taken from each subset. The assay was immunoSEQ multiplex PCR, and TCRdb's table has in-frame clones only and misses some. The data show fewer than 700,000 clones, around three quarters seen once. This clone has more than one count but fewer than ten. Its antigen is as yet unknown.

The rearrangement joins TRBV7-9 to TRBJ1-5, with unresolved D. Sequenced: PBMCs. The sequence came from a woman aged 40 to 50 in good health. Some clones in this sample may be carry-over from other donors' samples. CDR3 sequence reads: CASSPSAAAGNQPQHF. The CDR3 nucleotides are TGTGCCAGCAGCCCTTCGGCAGCGGCAGGCAATCAGCCCCAGCATTTT.